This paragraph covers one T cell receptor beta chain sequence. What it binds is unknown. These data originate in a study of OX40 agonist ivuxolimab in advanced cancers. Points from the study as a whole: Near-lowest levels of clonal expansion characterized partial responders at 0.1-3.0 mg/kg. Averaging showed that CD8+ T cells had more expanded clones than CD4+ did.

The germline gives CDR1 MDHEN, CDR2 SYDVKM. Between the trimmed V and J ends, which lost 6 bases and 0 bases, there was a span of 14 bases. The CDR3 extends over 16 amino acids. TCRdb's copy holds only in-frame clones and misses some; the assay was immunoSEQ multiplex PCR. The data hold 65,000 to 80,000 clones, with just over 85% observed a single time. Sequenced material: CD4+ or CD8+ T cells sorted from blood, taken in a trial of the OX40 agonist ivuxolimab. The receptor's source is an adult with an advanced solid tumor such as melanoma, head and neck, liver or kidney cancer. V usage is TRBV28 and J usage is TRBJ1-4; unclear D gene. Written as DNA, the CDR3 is TGTGCCAGCAGCCCGGCGGGCAGAGCAACTAATGAAAAACTGTTTTTT. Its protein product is CASSPAGRATNEKLFF.